What follows are 20 T cell receptor beta chains derived from one specimen sequenced in a study of blood T cell repertoires in COVID-19. The protocol was immunoSEQ multiplex PCR, while the TCRdb copy is restricted to in-frame clones and leaves out a portion. The sample records roughly 100,000 clones, approximately 83% being singletons. The sequenced sample consisted of peripheral blood. The origin of the receptors is a man in his fifties with acute or convalescent COVID-19.

The chain recombines TRBV5-1 with TRBJ2-3, with 8 nucleotides matching TRBD2. Trimming removed 5 bases from V and 7 bases from J; junction bases left unmatched: 12. The CDR3 has 15 amino acids. Germline V lookup: CDR1 SGHRS, CDR2 YFSETQ. CDR3 in amino acids: CASSFAGGTRNTQYF. CDR3 DNA sequence: TGCGCCAGCAGTTTTGCGGGGGGCACTCGGAATACGCAGTATTTT.

The chain links TRBV7-2 to TRBJ2-7; 8 bases align to TRBD1. The V and J ends lost 3 bases and 2 bases, in that order; junction bases with no gene match: 3. The germline V gene has CDR1 SGHTA and CDR2 FQGNSA. This CDR3 comprises 14 residues. CDR3 sequence reads: CASSLGTGPYEQYF. In DNA form, the CDR3 reads TGTGCCAGCAGCTTGGGGACAGGTCCCTACGAGCAGTACTTC.

The CDR3 DNA is TGTGCCAGCAGCGGATCAGGGGCGTGGACTGAAGCTTTCTTT. Its translation is CASSGSGAWTEAFF. This sequence joins TRBV7-2 and TRBJ1-1; possible D gene TRBD1, 6 bases. CDR1 and CDR2 (germline): SGHTA, FQGNSA. CDR3 length: 14 amino acids. V lost 5 bases, J lost 5 bases, and 15 bases lay in between. Full variable domain (rest looked up from reference TRBV7-2 and TRBJ1-1): GAGVSQSPSNKVTEKGKDVELRCDPISGHTALYWYRQSLGQGLEFLIYFQGNSAPDKSGLPSDRFSAERTGGSVSTLTIQRTQQEDSAVYLCASSGSGAWTEAFFGQGTRLTVV.

The rearrangement joins TRBV28 to TRBJ2-3; no definite D call. The CDR3 has 13 residues. Per the germline V gene, CDR1 is MDHEN and CDR2 is SYDVKM. The germline V and J ends were trimmed by 7 bases and 2 bases, with 10 bases remaining between them. The CDR3, as DNA: TGTGCCAGCACACTAACTACCACAGATACGCAGTATTTT. Protein sequence: CASTLTTTDTQYF.

The DNA for the CDR3 is TGTGCCAGCAGCCCCTTTGTGAACACTGAAGCTTTCTTT. This translates into CASSPFVNTEAFF. This chain connects TRBV7-9 to TRBJ1-1; no clear D. In germline, CDR1 is SEHNR, CDR2 FQNEAQ (reference sequence). The CDR3 sequence is 13 residues long. Trimming pared 5 bases from V and 0 bases from J, leaving 7 bases between.

This chain links TRBV19 with TRBJ1-4; weak D call: TRBD1 (5 bases). This CDR3 is 17 amino acids long. From germline, CDR1 is LNHDA and CDR2 SQIVND (reference sequence). V was cut by 3 bases and J by 5 bases, with 19 bases left in between. The CDR3 bases are TGTGCCAGTAGTATCATCAGGGTGCAAGCTGGGAATGAAAAACTGTTTTTT. Translating gives CASSIIRVQAGNEKLFF.

Only one count was recorded for this clone. The chain joins TRBV11-2 to TRBJ2-6; 8 nucleotides line up with TRBD1. Germline CDR1 SGHAT, CDR2 FQNNGV. J was trimmed by 2 bases and V by 4 bases; bases with no gene match: 1. The CDR3 sequence is 15 residues long. Written as DNA, the CDR3 is TGTGCCAGCAGCTCGGACAGGGCTGGGGCCAACGTCCTGACTTTC. Encoded protein: CASSSDRAGANVLTF. Full variable domain (remainder filled in from reference TRBV11-2 and TRBJ2-6): EAGVAQSPRYKIIEKRQSVAFWCNPISGHATLYWYQQILGQGPKLLIQFQNNGVVDDSQLPKDRFSAERLKGVDSTLKIQPAKLEDSAVYLCASSSDRAGANVLTFGAGSRLTVL.

The chain has TRBV6-5 and TRBJ1-1, with TRBD1 matching 7 bases. The CDR3 runs 13 residues. Germline V gene data show CDR1 as MNHEY and CDR2 as SVGAGI. With 7 bases clipped from V and 0 bases from J, the junction kept 2 bases outside the gene matches. The CDR3 DNA sequence: TGTGCCAGCAACAGGGGTATGAACACTGAAGCTTTCTTT. Translated, it gives CASNRGMNTEAFF.

The chain combines TRBV30 with TRBJ2-1; tentative D call: TRBD2 (7 bases). This CDR3 region has 11 residues. Per germline, CDR1 GTSNPN and CDR2 SVGIG (reference sequence). The V gene lost 5 bases and the J gene lost 6 bases, with 8 bases spanning the gap. The CDR3 reads CAWGGANEQFF. CDR3 nucleotide sequence: TGTGCCTGGGGGGGGGCCAATGAGCAGTTCTTC. Filled out from reference TRBV30 and TRBJ2-1, the complete variable domain reads SQTIHQWPATLVQPVGSPLSLECTVEGTSNPNLYWYRQAAGRGLQLLFYSVGIGQISSEVPQNLSASRPQDRQFILSSKKLLLSDSGFYLCAWGGANEQFFGPGTRLTVL.

The rearrangement uses TRBV7-8 and TRBJ1-2, with 8 bases lining up with TRBD1. CDR1 and CDR2 (germline): SGHVS, FQNEAQ. J was trimmed by 6 bases and V by 0 bases; bases with no gene match: 6. CDR3 length: 15 residues. The CDR3 sequence: CASSLALQGAHGYTF. CDR3 DNA: TGTGCCAGCAGCTTAGCACTCCAGGGGGCCCATGGCTACACCTTC.

This rearrangement joins TRBV28 to TRBJ2-4, with D perhaps matching TRBD2 (6 bases). Between the trimmed V and J ends, which lost 5 bases and 9 bases, there was a span of 17 bases. CDR1 and CDR2 (germline): MDHEN, SYDVKM. CDR3 size: 14 residues. The CDR3 DNA reads as TGTGCCAGCAGTCCAGGGCGGGGTCTTGGCATTCAGTACTTC. This translates into CASSPGRGLGIQYF.

V gene TRBV7-9 combines with J gene TRBJ2-2; TRBD1 is a possible D gene (5 bases). The germline CDR1 and CDR2 sequences are SEHNR and FQNEAQ (reference sequence). The CDR3 is 16 residues long. Trimming took 4 bases from V and 1 from J, leaving 13 bases between them. The CDR3 DNA sequence: TGTGCCAGCAGCTCAAATCGCAGGGAGAACACCGGGGAGCTGTTTTTT. Translated, it gives CASSSNRRENTGELFF.

The V gene is TRBV24-1, the J gene TRBJ2-3, with TRBD2 identical over 12 bases. This CDR3 comprises 15 residues. J gave up 8 bases and V 9 bases, and 11 bases lay outside the gene matches. Germline values: CDR1 KGHDR, CDR2 SFDVKD. Here the CDR3 DNA reads TGTGCCACCGCCCCCCTAGCGGGAGGGATCGGTACGCAGTATTTT. Amino acid sequence: CATAPLAGGIGTQYF.

Details on this clone: Other DNA variants within this sample encode the same CDR3. CDR3 in amino acids: CASSTGVSYEQYF. The CDR3 DNA follows: TGTGCCAGCTCAACCGGGGTCTCCTACGAGCAGTACTTC. The chain has TRBV18 and TRBJ2-7, with a possible D match to TRBD2 (5 bases). From germline, CDR1 is KGHSH and CDR2 LQKENI. The CDR3 length is 13 residues. V was cut by 5 bases and J by 0 bases, with 8 bases left in between.

This chain joins TRBV7-2 and TRBJ2-3; TRBD1 is a possible D gene (6 bases). In germline, CDR1 is SGHTA, CDR2 FQGNSA. This CDR3 has 14 residues. V lost 11 bases to trimming and J lost 0 bases, with 15 bases between them. The chain's CDR3 is CAEGVLFSTDTQYF. In DNA, the CDR3 is TGTGCCGAGGGGGTCCTTTTTAGCACAGATACGCAGTATTTT.

The chain links TRBV28 to TRBJ2-3, with D perhaps TRBD2 (6 bases). The V end lost 3 bases, the J end lost 0 bases, and 10 bases lay between the germline ends. The CDR3 contains 15 residues. The germline CDR1 and CDR2 sequences are MDHEN and SYDVKM. Written as DNA, the CDR3 is TGTGCCAGCAGTTTTTTGCGGGACAGCACAGATACGCAGTATTTT. Translating gives CASSFLRDSTDTQYF.

The rearrangement joins TRBV5-1 to TRBJ1-2; maybe TRBD1 (5 bases). Germline CDR1 and CDR2: SGHRS and YFSETQ. Trimming removed 1 base from V and 1 base from J, with 11 bases in between. The CDR3 runs 15 residues. In nucleotides, the CDR3 is TGCGCCAGCAGCTTGTCGGGGGACTTTAACTATGGCTACACCTTC. The encoded protein is CASSLSGDFNYGYTF.

CDR3 nucleotide sequence: TGTGCCAGCAGACCCACAGGCACCGGGGAGCTGTTTTTT. It is translated as CASRPTGTGELFF. The genes are TRBV7-9 and TRBJ2-2, with D perhaps matching TRBD1 (5 bases). The CDR3 is 13 amino acids. CDR1 is SEHNR, CDR2 FQNEAQ, per germline (reference sequence). Between the trimmed V and J ends, which lost 6 bases and 4 bases, there was a span of 9 bases.

The V call is TRBV6-1, the J call TRBJ1-2; D possibly corresponds to TRBD1 (6 bases). This CDR3 contains 16 residues. V was shortened by 2 bases and J by 0 bases, with 13 bases between the two germline ends. CDR1 and CDR2 from the germline V gene are MNHNS and SASEGT. This chain's CDR3 is CASSEIGRGTNYGYTF. The DNA of the CDR3 is TGTGCCAGCAGTGAAATAGGAAGGGGGACTAACTATGGCTACACCTTC.

This clone was seen just once. The rearrangement joins TRBV2 to TRBJ1-2; 8 bases map to TRBD1. Germline CDR1 reads SNHLY; CDR2 reads FYNNEI. V trimming: 7 bases; J trimming: 3 bases; junction bases outside the gene matches: 4. There are 13 residues in the CDR3. CDR3: CASNEDRDYGYTF. The CDR3 region has the DNA TGTGCCAGCAATGAGGACAGGGACTATGGCTACACCTTC.